Described below is a single T cell receptor beta chain sequence and its context. V lost 4 bases and J lost 7; bases outside the gene matches: 2. This CDR3 spans 14 amino acids. In germline, CDR1 is SNHLY, CDR2 FYNNEI. The data were produced by immunoSEQ multiplex PCR, yet TCRdb's version contains in-frame clones alone and is incomplete. The data show over 55,000 clones, 80% to 90% seen once. The data stem from a study of T cell responses to AZD1222 COVID-19 vaccine. This chain links TRBV2 with TRBJ2-3; 13 bases are a match to TRBD2. This TCR came from an adult who received the AZD1222 COVID-19 vaccine. Sequenced material: peripheral blood, taken 28 days after the second AZD1222 dose. The CDR3 DNA is TGTGCCAGCAGTGGGGGACTAGCGGGGAATACGCAGTATTTT. It codes for CASSGGLAGNTQYF.